One sample yielded the 17 T cell receptor beta chains listed below, sequenced in a study of brain metastases from non-small cell lung cancer. Some clones are missing from TCRdb's copy, which holds only in-frame ones; the method was immunoSEQ multiplex PCR. This repertoire shows fewer than 5,500 clones, 86% found once; its top ten account for about 6.8%. Sequenced material: primary lung tumor tissue. The source of these receptors is a donor aged 40 or older with non-small cell lung cancer.

This chain uses TRBV5-1 with TRBJ2-2; 7 bases are shared with TRBD2. V trimming: 4 bases; J trimming: 6 bases; junction bases outside the gene matches: 9. The CDR3 extends over 15 amino acids. Germline V gives CDR1 SGHRS, CDR2 YFSETQ. The CDR3 loop reads CASSGDRGEAGELFF. The CDR3 region has the DNA TGCGCCAGCAGCGGTGACCGGGGGGAGGCCGGGGAGCTGTTTTTT.

This clone was recorded a few times. The chain recombines TRBV25-1 with TRBJ2-6; D unresolved. The V gene's germline CDR1 is MGHDK and CDR2 SYGVNS. The CDR3 runs 15 residues. Trimming stripped 4 bases from V and 4 bases from J, with 11 bases between. DNA of the CDR3: TGTGCCAGCAGTGCGGGCGCATCAGGGGCCAACGTCCTGACTTTC. It is translated as CASSAGASGANVLTF.

This clone was seen once. The chain joins TRBV13 to TRBJ1-1; D gene uncertain. This CDR3 is 15 amino acids long. The germline V gene has CDR1 PRHDT and CDR2 FYEKMQ (reference sequence). V lost 0 bases, J lost 1 base, and 9 bases lay in between. This CDR3 reads CASSLGERPNTEAFF. CDR3 DNA: TGTGCCAGCAGCTTAGGAGAGCGCCCGAACACTGAAGCTTTCTTT.

The rearrangement links TRBV18 to TRBJ2-2; 7 bases are shared with TRBD1. Germline V gene sequence: CDR1 KGHSH, CDR2 LQKENI. CDR3 length: 15 amino acids. J lost 0 bases, V lost 4 bases, and 2 bases had no gene match. In nucleotides, the CDR3 is TGTGCCAGCTCACTTGACAGGGCGAACACCGGGGAGCTGTTTTTT. This sequence encodes CASSLDRANTGELFF.

The chain joins TRBV18 to TRBJ2-5, with D possibly matching TRBD2 (6 bases). The V and J ends lost 1 base and 1 base respectively, with 10 bases between them. Per germline, CDR1 KGHSH and CDR2 LQKENI. The CDR3 totals 15 residues. The CDR3 bases are TGTGCCAGCTCACCACTAGCGGTTACCCAAGAGACCCAGTACTTC. This sequence encodes CASSPLAVTQETQYF.

CDR3 amino acids: CASSLRMDNEQFF. The CDR3 DNA sequence: TGTGCCAGCAGTTTGCGGATGGACAATGAGCAGTTCTTC. The rearrangement joins TRBV28 to TRBJ2-1; D is uncertain. This CDR3 has 13 residues. The ends were cut back, 3 bases at V and 5 bases at J, with 8 bases in the middle. Germline-derived CDR1 and CDR2 are MDHEN and SYDVKM.

The CDR3 DNA reads as TGCGCCAGCAGCTTGGACAGGGGTTCCGAAAAACTGTTTTTT. This encodes CASSLDRGSEKLFF. V and J are TRBV5-1 and TRBJ1-4; 7 nucleotides agree with TRBD1. The CDR3 contains 14 residues. V dropped 0 bases and J dropped 8; count of bases not matched to a gene: 4. Germline loops: CDR1 SGHRS, CDR2 YFSETQ.

The V gene is TRBV28, the J gene TRBJ2-5; 15 nucleotides match TRBD2. The CDR3 spans 15 residues. CDR1 is MDHEN, CDR2 SYDVKM, per germline. Unmatched junction bases numbered 8, after V lost 10 bases and J lost 5 bases. CDR3 residues: CATGLAGGPDETQYF. CDR3 bases: TGTGCCACAGGACTAGCGGGAGGGCCGGACGAGACCCAGTACTTC.

The chain carries TRBV19 and TRBJ2-7; 7 nucleotides agree with TRBD1. Germline loops: CDR1 LNHDA, CDR2 SQIVND (reference sequence). The V segment lost 5 bases and the J segment 4 bases; nucleotides outside the gene matches: 5. The CDR3 is 13 residues long. CDR3: CASSPGGPYEQYF. As DNA, the CDR3 is TGTGCCAGTAGTCCAGGGGGTCCGTACGAGCAGTACTTC. Complete variable domain (other parts from reference TRBV19 and TRBJ2-7): DGGITQSPKYLFRKEGQNVTLSCEQNLNHDAMYWYRQDPGQGLRLIYYSQIVNDFQKGDIAEGYSVSREKKESFPLTVTSAQKNPTAFYLCASSPGGPYEQYFGPGTRLTVT.

This chain uses TRBV3-1 (or the pseudogene TRBV3-2) with TRBJ2-7, with TRBD2 matching 7 bases. Germline V gene data show CDR1 as LGHDT and CDR2 as YNNKEL (reference sequence). This CDR3 spans 14 amino acids. Trimming cost V 1 base and J 6 bases; bases outside gene matches: 6. The CDR3 here is CASSQVGGGSEQYF. The DNA of the CDR3 is TGTGCCAGCAGCCAAGTTGGGGGAGGGAGCGAGCAGTACTTC.

The CDR3 nucleotides read TGTGCCATCAGGGCTACGGGACTAGCGGGAGGGTCGGAGATAACCTACGAGCAGTACTTC. It specifies CAIRATGLAGGSEITYEQYF. The chain combines TRBV10-3 with TRBJ2-7; 16 bases align to TRBD2. Unmatched junction bases numbered 16, after V lost 6 bases and J lost 2 bases. The CDR3 sequence is 20 residues long. Germline V gene sequence: CDR1 ENHRY, CDR2 SYGVKD.

The rearrangement links TRBV19 to TRBJ1-5, with 8 bases matching TRBD1. This CDR3 region has 17 residues. The germline V gene encodes CDR1 LNHDA and CDR2 SQIVND (reference sequence). The J segment lost 2 bases and the V segment lost 3 bases, leaving 9 bases of the junction unmatched. The CDR3 protein is CASSIAGGQGGNQPQHF. As DNA, the CDR3 is TGTGCCAGTAGTATTGCTGGAGGACAGGGCGGCAATCAGCCCCAGCATTTT.

This chain uses TRBV19 with TRBJ1-2; possibly TRBD1 for D (6 bases). Germline V gives CDR1 LNHDA, CDR2 SQIVND (reference sequence). The length of the CDR3 is 13 residues. Trimming stripped 5 bases from V and 7 bases from J, with 14 bases between. CDR3 region: CASSPDRKGGYTF. For the CDR3, the DNA is TGTGCCAGTAGTCCTGACAGGAAGGGTGGCTACACCTTC. Full variable domain (missing parts from reference TRBV19 and TRBJ1-2): DGGITQSPKYLFRKEGQNVTLSCEQNLNHDAMYWYRQDPGQGLRLIYYSQIVNDFQKGDIAEGYSVSREKKESFPLTVTSAQKNPTAFYLCASSPDRKGGYTFGSGTRLTVV.

The chain uses TRBV5-1 and TRBJ2-1; TRBD1 is a possible D gene (7 bases). CDR3 length equals 17 residues. Germline V gene data show CDR1 as SGHRS and CDR2 as YFSETQ. Trimming stripped 1 base from V and 4 bases from J, with 18 bases between. In DNA form, the CDR3 reads TGCGCCAGCAGCTTGACGGGACAGAGAGGGGGGTACAATGAGCAGTTCTTC. Encoded protein: CASSLTGQRGGYNEQFF.

The V call is TRBV9, the J call TRBJ2-1, with 9 nucleotides matching TRBD2. The germline V gene encodes CDR1 SGDLS and CDR2 YYNGEE. J gave up 0 bases and V 2 bases, and 0 bases lay outside the gene matches. This CDR3 spans 15 amino acids. CDR3 in DNA: TGTGCCAGCAGCGTTAGCGGGAGCTCCTACAATGAGCAGTTCTTC. It codes for CASSVSGSSYNEQFF.

The V gene is TRBV6-4, the J gene TRBJ1-5, with a tentative D call TRBD1 (6 bases). The germline CDR1 and CDR2 sequences are MRHNA and SNTAGT. Trimming removed 8 bases from V and 2 bases from J, with 22 bases in between. This CDR3 comprises 17 residues. As DNA, the CDR3 is TGTGCCAGCGTATTCAACAAGGGGGGTGTTCGCAATCAGCCCCAGCATTTT. It specifies CASVFNKGGVRNQPQHF.

The chain carries TRBV7-2 and TRBJ2-7; the match to TRBD2 covers 10 bases. CDR3 length equals 16 residues. V was pared by 0 bases and J by 3 bases, with 5 bases of the junction left unmatched. Germline V gives CDR1 SGHTA, CDR2 FQGNSA. CDR3 bases: TGTGCCAGCAGCTTAGCTAGCGGGAGGACGTTCTACGAGCAGTACTTC. Translating gives CASSLASGRTFYEQYF. Complete variable domain (other parts from reference TRBV7-2 and TRBJ2-7): GAGVSQSPSNKVTEKGKDVELRCDPISGHTALYWYRQSLGQGLEFLIYFQGNSAPDKSGLPSDRFSAERTGGSVSTLTIQRTQQEDSAVYLCASSLASGRTFYEQYFGPGTRLTVT.